A single sample is the source of the 24 T cell receptor beta chains below, sequenced in a study of CD8 T cells in Susac syndrome. Random hexamers were used to reverse transcribe an amount of 0.5 to 1 ug RNA. One entry per CDR3 protein, called by TCRdb with MiXCR from the immunoSEQ multiplex PCR reads. The table records about 210,000 distinct CDR3 sequences, 85% to 95% of them present only once. The sequencing input was CD4+ T cells from PBMCs. These receptor sequences come from a human donor in good health.

The chain joins TRBV10-3 to TRBJ2-1, with D possibly being TRBD2 (6 bases). Per the germline V gene, CDR1 is ENHRY and CDR2 is SYGVKD. V was pared by 7 bases and J by 5 bases, with 9 bases between. CDR3 size: 12 residues. CDR3 nucleotides: TGTGCCATCACCGGGGGAGACAATGAGCAGTTCTTC. It encodes CAITGGDNEQFF.

The chain links TRBV29-1 to TRBJ2-7; TRBD1 matches 7 bases. Per the germline V gene, CDR1 is SQVTM and CDR2 is ANQGSEA. The CDR3 is 11 residues long. With V trimmed by 6 bases and J by 3 bases, 2 bases remained unmatched. CDR3 coding DNA: TGCAGCGTCCGGGACAGCTACGAGCAGTACTTC. Amino acid sequence: CSVRDSYEQYF.

The chain employs TRBV5-1 and TRBJ2-1; D is perhaps TRBD1 (6 bases). Per germline, CDR1 SGHRS and CDR2 YFSETQ. The V and J ends lost 0 bases and 6 bases respectively, with 16 bases between them. There are 16 residues in the CDR3. This chain's CDR3 is CASSLGGTIVANEQFF. The CDR3 DNA reads as TGCGCCAGCAGCTTGGGGGGGACAATCGTAGCCAATGAGCAGTTCTTC.

The chain uses TRBV12-3 or TRBV12-4 and TRBJ2-1; 9 nucleotides agree with TRBD1. The ends lost 7 bases at V and 10 bases at J; junction bases unmatched: 11. The CDR3 is 14 amino acids. CDR3 in DNA: TGTGCCAGCACCCTGGACAGGGGAGGGGGGGAGCAGTTCTTC. As protein: CASTLDRGGGEQFF.

The chain carries TRBV20-1 and TRBJ2-3; D is perhaps TRBD2 (6 bases). The V and J ends lost 6 bases and 1 base respectively, with 11 bases between them. CDR1 and CDR2 (germline): DFQATT, SNEGSKA (reference sequence). The CDR3 runs 13 residues. The CDR3: CSAIPSGTDTQYF. In nucleotides, the CDR3 is TGCAGTGCCATTCCTAGCGGCACAGATACGCAGTATTTT.

The chain combines TRBV20-1 with TRBJ2-7; tentative D call: TRBD1 (5 bases). The CDR3 length is 12 residues. Looked up from germline, CDR1 is DFQATT and CDR2 is SNEGSKA (reference sequence). With 6 bases removed from V and 2 bases from J, the gap between germline ends came to 11 bases. CDR3 DNA: TGCAGTGCCAAGGCAGGGCCCTACGAGCAGTACGTC. It encodes CSAKAGPYEQYV.

The V gene is TRBV20-1, the J gene TRBJ2-4; no firm D call. The germline gives CDR1 DFQATT, CDR2 SNEGSKA (reference sequence). This CDR3 has 11 amino acids. V shed 2 bases and J shed 6 bases, with 5 bases lying between them. The CDR3 sequence: CSARLANIQYF. CDR3 DNA: TGCAGTGCTAGACTGGCAAACATTCAGTACTTC.

This chain joins TRBV3-1 and TRBJ2-1, with a possible D match to TRBD1 (5 bases). The CDR3 runs 15 residues. The V and J ends lost 2 bases and 9 bases respectively, with 17 bases between them. From germline, CDR1 is LGHDT and CDR2 YNNKEL (reference sequence). CDR3: CASSQLPVGAVEQFF. The CDR3 nucleotides read TGTGCCAGCAGCCAACTCCCCGTTGGGGCTGTTGAGCAGTTCTTC.

The chain recombines TRBV6-5 with TRBJ2-2; 8 bases map to TRBD1. V dropped 6 bases and J dropped 4; count of bases not matched to a gene: 7. There are 15 residues in the CDR3. Looked up from germline, CDR1 is MNHEY and CDR2 is SVGAGI. The CDR3 DNA is TGTGCCAGCAGCCCCCAGGGGGCGAGCACCGGGGAGCTGTTTTTT. Its protein is CASSPQGASTGELFF.

The chain uses TRBV20-1 and TRBJ1-5, with 7 positions matching TRBD1. The CDR3 loop spans 14 amino acids. With V trimmed by 6 bases and J by 0 bases, 5 bases remained unmatched. Germline lookup yields CDR1 DFQATT and CDR2 SNEGSKA (reference sequence). The CDR3 coding sequence is TGCAGTGCCCACAGGGGTCATAGCAATCAGCCCCAGCATTTT. Its translation is CSAHRGHSNQPQHF.

V is TRBV5-6 and J is TRBJ2-7; perhaps TRBD1 as D (6 bases). Germline loops: CDR1 SGHDT, CDR2 YYEEEE. This CDR3 region has 12 residues. V was cut by 2 bases and J by 6 bases, with 9 bases left in between. CDR3 sequence: CASSLTGFEQYF. CDR3 DNA sequence: TGTGCCAGCAGCTTAACAGGGTTCGAGCAGTACTTC.

This clonotype showed up just once. J is TRBJ2-7 and V is TRBV2; TRBD1 might be the D (7 bases). The CDR3 consists of 14 residues. The V and J ends lost 11 bases and 0 bases respectively, with 17 bases between them. Germline V gene data show CDR1 as SNHLY and CDR2 as FYNNEI. Written as DNA, the CDR3 is TGTGCCTCCACGACAGGGAGGATCTCCTACGAGCAGTACTTC. It encodes CASTTGRISYEQYF. The full variable domain, with the rest looked up from reference TRBV2 and TRBJ2-7, is EPEVTQTPSHQVTQMGQEVILRCVPISNHLYFYWYRQILGQKVEFLVSFYNNEISEKSEIFDDQFSVERPDGSNFTLKIRSTKLEDSAMYFCASTTGRISYEQYFGPGTRLTVT.

V is TRBV27 and J is TRBJ1-5; a weak D match, TRBD1 (5 bases). Trimming stripped 3 bases from V and 2 bases from J, with 14 bases between. This CDR3 region has 16 residues. Germline V gene data show CDR1 as MNHEY and CDR2 as SMNVEV (reference sequence). The CDR3 is CASSFMRGQGNQPQHF. The CDR3 bases are TGTGCCAGCAGTTTTATGAGGGGCCAGGGCAATCAGCCCCAGCATTTT.

V gene TRBV7-6 combines with J gene TRBJ2-1; no clear D gene. V shed 0 bases and J shed 6 bases, with 6 bases lying between them. In germline, CDR1 is SGHVS, CDR2 FNYEAQ. CDR3 size: 13 residues. The CDR3 loop reads CASSLAPSNEQFF. CDR3 coding DNA: TGTGCCAGCAGCTTAGCCCCTAGCAATGAGCAGTTCTTC.

The CDR3 is CAWSTKLAGADTQYF. CDR3 coding DNA: TGTGCCTGGAGTACTAAGCTAGCGGGTGCAGATACGCAGTATTTT. V gene TRBV30 combines with J gene TRBJ2-3; 8 bases align to TRBD2. J gave up 4 bases and V 2 bases, and 8 bases lay outside the gene matches. The germline V gene has CDR1 GTSNPN and CDR2 SVGIG (reference sequence). CDR3 length equals 15 residues.

This chain uses TRBV30 with TRBJ2-5; maybe TRBD1 (5 bases). The length of the CDR3 is 16 residues. V was clipped by 5 bases and J by 5 bases, with 24 bases between them. Germline lookup yields CDR1 GTSNPN and CDR2 SVGIG (reference sequence). The CDR3 region is CAWLAADTTPYETQYF. Here the CDR3 DNA reads TGTGCCTGGCTGGCGGCGGACACCACACCTTACGAGACCCAGTACTTC.

The rearrangement links TRBV21-1 to TRBJ2-1; the table calls TRBD2, which could not be checked here. TRBV21-1 is flagged as a pseudogene. This CDR3 spans 13 amino acids. The CDR3 is CASSRPSGCEQFF. For the CDR3, the DNA is TGTGCCAGCAGCAGGCCCTCGGGGTGTGAGCAGTTCTTC.

The chain employs TRBV29-1 and TRBJ2-5, with TRBD2 matching 12 bases. The CDR3 extends over 14 amino acids. Germline CDR1 and CDR2: SQVTM and ANQGSEA. Germline trimming cut 7 bases from V and 3 bases from J; bases unmatched to any gene: 6. The CDR3 spells CSGWTSGEKETQYF. DNA of the CDR3: TGCAGCGGTTGGACTAGCGGGGAAAAAGAGACCCAGTACTTC. Full variable domain (remainder filled in from reference TRBV29-1 and TRBJ2-5): SAVISQKPSRDICQRGTSLTIQCQVDSQVTMMFWYRQQPGQSLTLIATANQGSEATYESGFVIDKFPISRPNLTFSTLTVSNMSPEDSSIYLCSGWTSGEKETQYFGPGTRLLVL.

V usage is TRBV6-5 and J usage is TRBJ1-1; D is possibly TRBD1 (6 bases). From germline, CDR1 is MNHEY and CDR2 SVGAGI. The V end lost 8 bases, the J end lost 1 base, and 17 bases lay between the germline ends. This CDR3 contains 15 residues. CDR3 sequence: CASSQGRWRNTEAFF. CDR3 sequence (DNA): TGTGCCAGCTCCCAGGGGCGCTGGAGGAACACTGAAGCTTTCTTT.

J is TRBJ1-1 and V is TRBV30, with no clear D. CDR3 length equals 14 residues. The germline V gene has CDR1 GTSNPN and CDR2 SVGIG (reference sequence). V was trimmed by 1 base and J by 0 bases, leaving 9 bases between them. CDR3 nucleotide sequence: TGTGCCTGGAGTGGGCCCGGGATGAACACTGAAGCTTTCTTT. It encodes CAWSGPGMNTEAFF.

This clonotype was seen just once. This chain uses TRBV6-1 with TRBJ2-1; 7 bases agree with TRBD1. J lost 10 bases, V lost 3 bases, and 9 bases had no gene match. The CDR3 is 14 residues long. Germline V CDR1 and CDR2: MNHNS, SASEGT. The CDR3 protein is CASSEDRYSVEQFF. The CDR3 bases are TGTGCCAGCAGTGAGGACAGGTACTCGGTGGAGCAGTTCTTC.

The chain links TRBV6-6 to TRBJ1-5; TRBD1 is a possible D gene (6 bases). CDR1 and CDR2 from the germline V gene are MNHNY and SVGAGI (reference sequence). The CDR3 has 14 amino acids. V lost 7 bases and J 0 bases, leaving 10 bases between the germline ends. Here the CDR3 DNA reads TGTGCCAGCAACACAGGGAATAGCAATCAGCCCCAGCATTTT. Its protein is CASNTGNSNQPQHF.

The V and J genes are TRBV20-1 and TRBJ2-5; D gene unclear. Germline lookup yields CDR1 DFQATT and CDR2 SNEGSKA (reference sequence). Between the trimmed V and J ends, which lost 2 bases and 3 bases, there was a span of 7 bases. This CDR3 has 12 amino acids. CDR3 loop: CSARPEKETQYF. CDR3 coding DNA: TGCAGTGCTAGACCGGAGAAAGAGACCCAGTACTTC.

The V and J genes are TRBV7-8 and TRBJ1-2, with 7 bases fitting TRBD1. Germline CDR1 is SGHVS and CDR2 is FQNEAQ. V was clipped by 1 base and J by 4 bases; unmatched bases: 6. This CDR3 is built from 15 residues. The CDR3 loop is CASSLEDRSGYGYTF. Here the CDR3 DNA reads TGTGCCAGCAGCTTAGAGGACAGGTCCGGCTATGGCTACACCTTC.